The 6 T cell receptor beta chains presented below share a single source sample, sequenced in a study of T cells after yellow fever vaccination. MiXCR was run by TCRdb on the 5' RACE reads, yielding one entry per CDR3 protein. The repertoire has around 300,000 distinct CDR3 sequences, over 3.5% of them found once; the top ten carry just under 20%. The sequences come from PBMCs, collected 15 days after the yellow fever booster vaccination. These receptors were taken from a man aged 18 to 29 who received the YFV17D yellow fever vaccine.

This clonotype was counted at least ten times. The CDR3 nucleotides read TGTGCCAGCAGCCGACAGGGTCAAGATGAAAAACTGTTTTTT. Residues: CASSRQGQDEKLFF. The chain carries TRBV7-2 and TRBJ1-4, with 7 bases aligning to TRBD1. Germline lookup yields CDR1 SGHTA and CDR2 FQGNSA. The CDR3 extends over 14 amino acids. J lost 6 bases, V lost 5 bases, and 6 bases had no gene match.

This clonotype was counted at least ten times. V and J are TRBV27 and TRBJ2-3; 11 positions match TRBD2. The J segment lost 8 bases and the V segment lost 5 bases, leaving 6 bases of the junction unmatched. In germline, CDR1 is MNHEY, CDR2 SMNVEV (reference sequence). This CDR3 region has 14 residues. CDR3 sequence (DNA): TGTGCCAGCAGTCCCTTAGCGGGGGGGCGTACGCAGTATTTT. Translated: CASSPLAGGRTQYF.

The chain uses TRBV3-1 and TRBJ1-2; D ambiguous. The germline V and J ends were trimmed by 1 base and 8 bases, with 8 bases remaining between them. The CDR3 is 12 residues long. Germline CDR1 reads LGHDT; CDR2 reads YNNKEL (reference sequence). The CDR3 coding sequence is TGTGCCAGCAGCCAAGGTGCGGGAGGCTACACCTTC. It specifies CASSQGAGGYTF.

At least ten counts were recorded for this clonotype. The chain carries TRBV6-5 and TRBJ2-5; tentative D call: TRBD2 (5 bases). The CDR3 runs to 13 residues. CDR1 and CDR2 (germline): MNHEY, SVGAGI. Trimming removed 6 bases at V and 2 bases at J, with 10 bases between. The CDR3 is CASSNREQETQYF. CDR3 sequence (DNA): TGTGCCAGCAGCAACCGGGAACAAGAGACCCAGTACTTC.

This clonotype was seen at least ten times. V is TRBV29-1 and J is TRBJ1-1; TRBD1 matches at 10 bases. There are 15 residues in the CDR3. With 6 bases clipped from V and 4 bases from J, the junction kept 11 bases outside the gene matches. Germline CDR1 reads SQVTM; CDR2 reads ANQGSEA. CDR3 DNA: TGCAGCGTACGATTGACAGGGGGCCCGGGCACTGAAGCTTTCTTT. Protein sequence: CSVRLTGGPGTEAFF. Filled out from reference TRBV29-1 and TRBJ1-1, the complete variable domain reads SAVISQKPSRDICQRGTSLTIQCQVDSQVTMMFWYRQQPGQSLTLIATANQGSEATYESGFVIDKFPISRPNLTFSTLTVSNMSPEDSSIYLCSVRLTGGPGTEAFFGQGTRLTVV.

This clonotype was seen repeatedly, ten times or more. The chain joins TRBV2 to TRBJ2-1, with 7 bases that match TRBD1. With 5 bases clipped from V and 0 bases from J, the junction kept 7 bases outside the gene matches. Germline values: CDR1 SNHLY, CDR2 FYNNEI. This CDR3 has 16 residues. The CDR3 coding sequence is TGTGCCAGCAGTCGGGGACAGACACTCTCCTACAATGAGCAGTTCTTC. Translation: CASSRGQTLSYNEQFF. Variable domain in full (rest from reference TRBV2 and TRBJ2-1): EPEVTQTPSHQVTQMGQEVILRCVPISNHLYFYWYRQILGQKVEFLVSFYNNEISEKSEIFDDQFSVERPDGSNFTLKIRSTKLEDSAMYFCASSRGQTLSYNEQFFGPGTRLTVL.